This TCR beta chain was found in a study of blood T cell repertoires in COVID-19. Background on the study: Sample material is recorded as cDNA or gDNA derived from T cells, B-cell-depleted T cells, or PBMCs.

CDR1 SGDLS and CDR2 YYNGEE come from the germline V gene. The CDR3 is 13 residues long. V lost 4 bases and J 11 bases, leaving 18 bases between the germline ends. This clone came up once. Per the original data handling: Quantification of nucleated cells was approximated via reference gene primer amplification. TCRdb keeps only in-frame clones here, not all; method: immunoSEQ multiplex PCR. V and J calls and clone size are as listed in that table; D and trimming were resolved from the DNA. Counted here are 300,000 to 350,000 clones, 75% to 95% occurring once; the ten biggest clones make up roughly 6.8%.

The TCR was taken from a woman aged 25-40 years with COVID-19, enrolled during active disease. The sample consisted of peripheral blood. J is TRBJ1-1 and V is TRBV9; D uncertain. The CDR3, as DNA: TGTGCCAGCAGCCCCCCGGCGGGTTCGGCGGCTTTCTTT. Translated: CASSPPAGSAAFF.